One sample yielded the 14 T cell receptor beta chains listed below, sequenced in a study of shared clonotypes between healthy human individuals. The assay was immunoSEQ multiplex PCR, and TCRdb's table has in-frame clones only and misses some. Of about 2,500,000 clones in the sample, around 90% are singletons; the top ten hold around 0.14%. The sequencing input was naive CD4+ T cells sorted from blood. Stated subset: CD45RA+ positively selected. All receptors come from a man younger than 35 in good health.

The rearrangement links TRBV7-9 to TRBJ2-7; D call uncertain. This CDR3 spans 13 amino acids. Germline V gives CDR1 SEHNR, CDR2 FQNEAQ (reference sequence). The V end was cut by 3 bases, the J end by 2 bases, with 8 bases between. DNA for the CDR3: TGTGCCAGCAGCTTCCACACCACCTACGAGCAGTACTTC. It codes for CASSFHTTYEQYF.

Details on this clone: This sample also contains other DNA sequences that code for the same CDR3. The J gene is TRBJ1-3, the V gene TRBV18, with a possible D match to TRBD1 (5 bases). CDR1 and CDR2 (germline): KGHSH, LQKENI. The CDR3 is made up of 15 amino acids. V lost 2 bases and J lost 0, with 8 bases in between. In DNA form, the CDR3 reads TGTGCCAGCTCACCAGGGGGAAGCTCTGGAAACACCATATATTTT. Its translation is CASSPGGSSGNTIYF.

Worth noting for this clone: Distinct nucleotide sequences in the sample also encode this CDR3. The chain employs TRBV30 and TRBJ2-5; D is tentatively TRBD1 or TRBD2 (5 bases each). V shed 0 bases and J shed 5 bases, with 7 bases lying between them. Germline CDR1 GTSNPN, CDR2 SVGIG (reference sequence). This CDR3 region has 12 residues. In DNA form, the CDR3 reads TGTGCCTGGAGTGTCGGGGCGGAGACCCAGTACTTC. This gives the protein CAWSVGAETQYF. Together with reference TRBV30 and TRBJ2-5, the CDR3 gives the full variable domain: SQTIHQWPATLVQPVGSPLSLECTVEGTSNPNLYWYRQAAGRGLQLLFYSVGIGQISSEVPQNLSASRPQDRQFILSSKKLLLSDSGFYLCAWSVGAETQYFGPGTRLLVL.

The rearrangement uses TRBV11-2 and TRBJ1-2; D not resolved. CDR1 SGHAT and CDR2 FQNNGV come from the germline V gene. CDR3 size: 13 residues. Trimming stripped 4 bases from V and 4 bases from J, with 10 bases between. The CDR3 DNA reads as TGTGCCAGCAGCTCCTCGTGGGGCTATGGCTACACCTTC. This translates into CASSSSWGYGYTF.

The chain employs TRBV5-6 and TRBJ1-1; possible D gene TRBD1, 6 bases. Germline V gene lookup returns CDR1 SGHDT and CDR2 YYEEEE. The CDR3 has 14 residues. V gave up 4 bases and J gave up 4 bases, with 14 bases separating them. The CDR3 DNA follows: TGTGCCAGCAGCCAGAGGACAGTGCTCACTGAAGCTTTCTTT. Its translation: CASSQRTVLTEAFF. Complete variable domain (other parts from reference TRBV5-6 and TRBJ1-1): DAGVTQSPTHLIKTRGQQVTLRCSPKSGHDTVSWYQQALGQGPQFIFQYYEEEERQRGNFPDRFSGHQFPNYSSELNVNALLLGDSALYLCASSQRTVLTEAFFGQGTRLTVV.

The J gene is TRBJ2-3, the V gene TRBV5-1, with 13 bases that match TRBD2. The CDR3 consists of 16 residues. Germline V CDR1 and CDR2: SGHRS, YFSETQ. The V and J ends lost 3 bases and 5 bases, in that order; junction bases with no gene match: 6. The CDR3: CASSSTWTSGGDTQYF. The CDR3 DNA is TGCGCCAGCAGCTCGACCTGGACTAGCGGGGGAGATACGCAGTATTTT.

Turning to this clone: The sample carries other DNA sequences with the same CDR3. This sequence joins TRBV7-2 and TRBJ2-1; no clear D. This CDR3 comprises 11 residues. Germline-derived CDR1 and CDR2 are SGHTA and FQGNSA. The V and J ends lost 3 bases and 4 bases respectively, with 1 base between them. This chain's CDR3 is CASSFYNEQFF. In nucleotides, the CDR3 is TGTGCCAGCAGCTTTTACAATGAGCAGTTCTTC.

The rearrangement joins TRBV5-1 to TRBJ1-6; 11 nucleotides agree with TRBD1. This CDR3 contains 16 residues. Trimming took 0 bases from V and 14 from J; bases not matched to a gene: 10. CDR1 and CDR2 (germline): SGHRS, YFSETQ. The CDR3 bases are TGCGCCAGCAGCTTGGCCTTTCCCGGACAGGGGGCATCCCTCCACTTT. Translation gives CASSLAFPGQGASLHF.

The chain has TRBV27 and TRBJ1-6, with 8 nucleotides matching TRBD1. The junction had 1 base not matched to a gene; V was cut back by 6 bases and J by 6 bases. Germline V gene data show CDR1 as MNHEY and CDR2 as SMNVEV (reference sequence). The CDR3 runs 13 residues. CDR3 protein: CASRDRANSPLHF. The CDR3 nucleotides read TGTGCCAGCAGGGACAGGGCTAATTCACCCCTCCACTTT.

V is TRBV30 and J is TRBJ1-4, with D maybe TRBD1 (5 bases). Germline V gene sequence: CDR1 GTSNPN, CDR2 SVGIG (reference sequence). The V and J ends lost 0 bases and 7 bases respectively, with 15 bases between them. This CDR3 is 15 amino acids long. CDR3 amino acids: CAWSVRWGGGEKLFF. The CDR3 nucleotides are TGTGCCTGGAGTGTACGCTGGGGCGGGGGTGAAAAACTGTTTTTT. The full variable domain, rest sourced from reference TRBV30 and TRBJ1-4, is SQTIHQWPATLVQPVGSPLSLECTVEGTSNPNLYWYRQAAGRGLQLLFYSVGIGQISSEVPQNLSASRPQDRQFILSSKKLLLSDSGFYLCAWSVRWGGGEKLFFGSGTQLSVL.

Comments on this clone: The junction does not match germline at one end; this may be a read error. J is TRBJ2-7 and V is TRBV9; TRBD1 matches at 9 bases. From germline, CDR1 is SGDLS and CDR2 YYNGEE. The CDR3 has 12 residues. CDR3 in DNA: TGTGCCAGCAGCGAACTGACAGGGGGAATGAACTTC. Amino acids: CASSELTGGMNF. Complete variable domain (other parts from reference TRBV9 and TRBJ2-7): DSGVTQTPKHLITATGQRVTLRCSPRSGDLSVYWYQQSLDQGLQFLIQYYNGEERAKGNILERFSAQQFPDLHSELNLSSLELGDSALYFCASSELTGGMNFGPGTRLTVT.

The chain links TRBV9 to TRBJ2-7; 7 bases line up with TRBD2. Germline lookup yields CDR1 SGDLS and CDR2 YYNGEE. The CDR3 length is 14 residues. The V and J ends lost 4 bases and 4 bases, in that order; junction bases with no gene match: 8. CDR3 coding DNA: TGTGCCAGCAGCTCGACCTGGGGGGGTTACGAGCAGTACTTC. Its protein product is CASSSTWGGYEQYF.

The CDR3 nucleotides are TGCGCCAGCAGCTTGGCGACGTCAACTAATGAAAAACTGTTTTTT. This sequence encodes CASSLATSTNEKLFF. The chain employs TRBV5-1 and TRBJ1-4; D remains unclear. Germline V gene sequence: CDR1 SGHRS, CDR2 YFSETQ. The CDR3 runs to 15 residues. V was pared by 0 bases and J by 0 bases, with 6 bases between.

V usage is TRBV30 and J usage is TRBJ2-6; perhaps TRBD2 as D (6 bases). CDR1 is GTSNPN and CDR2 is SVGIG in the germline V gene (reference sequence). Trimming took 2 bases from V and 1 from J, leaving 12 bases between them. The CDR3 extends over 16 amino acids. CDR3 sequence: CAWSKTGRSGANVLTF. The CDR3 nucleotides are TGTGCCTGGAGTAAAACGGGGAGGTCTGGGGCCAACGTCCTGACTTTC.